This TCR beta chain was recovered during a study of PD-1 blockade in classical Hodgkin lymphoma. In every patient, relapse followed autologous stem cell transplantation, while exposure to brentuximab vedotin differed. Only in-frame clones appear in the TCRdb table, and some are missing; sequencing was by immunoSEQ multiplex PCR. The sample lists 90,000 to 120,000 clones; 80% to 90% were seen once. CDR3 length: 14 residues. The sequence was obtained from a human donor with classical Hodgkin lymphoma. The sample was peripheral blood mononuclear cells (PBMCs), taken before the second cycle of nivolumab. The rearrangement links TRBV21-1 to TRBJ2-1; TRBD1 was called by the table and not checked on the DNA. TRBV21-1 constitutes a pseudogene. The CDR3 DNA reads as TGTGCCGTTCCTGGCGGGACAGGGACATATGAGCAGTTCTTC. It is translated as CAVPGGTGTYEQFF.